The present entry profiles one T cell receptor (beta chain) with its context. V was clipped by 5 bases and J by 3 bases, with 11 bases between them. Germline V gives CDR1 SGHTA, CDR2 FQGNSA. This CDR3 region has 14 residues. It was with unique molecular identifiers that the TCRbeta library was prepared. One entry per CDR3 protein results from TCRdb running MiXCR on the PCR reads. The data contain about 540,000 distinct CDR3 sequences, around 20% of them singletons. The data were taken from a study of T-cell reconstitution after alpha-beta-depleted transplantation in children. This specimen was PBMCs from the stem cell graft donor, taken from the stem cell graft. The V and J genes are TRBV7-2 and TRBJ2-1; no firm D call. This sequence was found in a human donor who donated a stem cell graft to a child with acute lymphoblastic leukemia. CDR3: CASSPPGIYNEQFF. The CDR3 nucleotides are TGTGCCAGCAGCCCCCCCGGAATCTACAATGAGCAGTTCTTC.